These 28 T cell receptor beta chains were all obtained from the same sample, sequenced in a study of OX40 agonist ivuxolimab in advanced cancers. Using immunoSEQ multiplex PCR, the repertoire was profiled, and TCRdb retains in-frame clones only, with some absent. The sample consists of about 150,000 clones, 75% to 95% of them appearing once. The input for sequencing was CD4+ or CD8+ T cells sorted from blood, taken in a trial of the OX40 agonist ivuxolimab. The receptors shown here come from an adult with an advanced solid tumor such as melanoma, head and neck, liver or kidney cancer.

The gene calls are TRBV11-2 and TRBJ2-7; 8 bases line up with TRBD1. Trimming at V came to 5 bases and at J to 3 bases, leaving 15 bases not matched to a gene. The CDR3 is 17 amino acids. Germline V lookup: CDR1 SGHAT, CDR2 FQNNGV. CDR3: CASSPLLLSGQDYEQYF. The DNA for the CDR3 is TGTGCCAGCAGCCCGCTCTTACTCTCGGGACAGGACTACGAGCAGTACTTC.

This clone showed up just once. The chain recombines TRBV9 with TRBJ2-1; tentative D call: TRBD1 (6 bases). This CDR3 is 13 amino acids long. From germline, CDR1 is SGDLS and CDR2 YYNGEE. V was trimmed by 0 bases and J by 10 bases, leaving 11 bases between them. CDR3 DNA sequence: TGTGCCAGCAGCGTAGCATACCAGGGGGAGCAGTTCTTC. It encodes CASSVAYQGEQFF.

This clone was detected only once. The chain combines TRBV28 with TRBJ1-1; the D gene is possibly TRBD1 (5 bases). With 10 bases removed from V and 1 base from J, the gap between germline ends came to 16 bases. The CDR3 consists of 14 residues. Per the germline V gene, CDR1 is MDHEN and CDR2 is SYDVKM. CDR3 region: CATLIPGQNTEAFF. The CDR3 coding sequence is TGTGCCACCCTGATCCCAGGGCAGAACACTGAAGCTTTCTTT.

This sequence joins TRBV7-2 and TRBJ2-1; TRBD1 aligns across 7 bases. From germline, CDR1 is SGHTA and CDR2 FQGNSA. CDR3 size: 14 residues. After removal of 5 bases from V and 5 bases from J, the junction contained 6 bases not matched to a gene. The CDR3 region has the DNA TGTGCCAGCAGCCTCGGGACAGCTCACAATGAGCAGTTCTTC. It codes for CASSLGTAHNEQFF.

The CDR3 DNA is TGTGCCAGCAGTCCTCGGACTGCTCCGAACACCGGGGAGCTGTTTTTT. Translated: CASSPRTAPNTGELFF. The chain links TRBV6-6 to TRBJ2-2, with D tentatively TRBD2 (5 bases). Germline loops: CDR1 MNHNY, CDR2 SVGAGI (reference sequence). V dropped 5 bases and J dropped 0 bases, with 13 bases sitting between them. The CDR3 totals 16 residues.

V usage is TRBV7-2 and J usage is TRBJ2-5; 11 bases map to TRBD1. Trimming at V came to 5 bases and at J to 5 bases, leaving 4 bases not matched to a gene. The CDR3 spans 14 residues. Looked up from germline, CDR1 is SGHTA and CDR2 is FQGNSA. CDR3 coding DNA: TGTGCCAGCAGCCCGGACAGGGGGCGGGAGACCCAGTACTTC. This codes for CASSPDRGRETQYF. The full variable domain, completed using reference TRBV7-2 and TRBJ2-5, is GAGVSQSPSNKVTEKGKDVELRCDPISGHTALYWYRQSLGQGLEFLIYFQGNSAPDKSGLPSDRFSAERTGGSVSTLTIQRTQQEDSAVYLCASSPDRGRETQYFGPGTRLLVL.

The chain links TRBV10-1 to TRBJ2-5, with D perhaps matching TRBD1 (6 bases). This CDR3 has 15 amino acids. Between the trimmed V and J ends, which lost 2 bases and 3 bases, there was a span of 13 bases. Germline loops: CDR1 WNHNN, CDR2 SYGVQD (reference sequence). The CDR3 loop reads CASSEVDRRKETQYF. CDR3 sequence (DNA): TGCGCCAGCAGTGAGGTAGACAGGAGAAAAGAGACCCAGTACTTC.

The chain recombines TRBV6-5 with TRBJ1-2, with 8 bases aligning to TRBD1. This CDR3 spans 11 amino acids. J was trimmed by 7 bases and V by 8 bases; bases with no gene match: 3. Germline V gene data show CDR1 as MNHEY and CDR2 as SVGAGI. The DNA of the CDR3 is TGTGCCAGCGGGACAGGTGCTGGCTACACCTTC. Its protein is CASGTGAGYTF.

The chain combines TRBV14 with TRBJ2-1; D is uncertain. V shed 1 base and J shed 0 bases, with 13 bases lying between them. The CDR3 has 17 amino acids. Germline V gene sequence: CDR1 SGHDN, CDR2 FVKESK. This chain's CDR3 is CASSQVPVFSSYNEQFF. For the CDR3, the DNA is TGTGCCAGCAGCCAAGTTCCCGTATTTAGCTCCTACAATGAGCAGTTCTTC. Complete variable domain (other parts from reference TRBV14 and TRBJ2-1): EAGVTQFPSHSVIEKGQTVTLRCDPISGHDNLYWYRRVMGKEIKFLLHFVKESKQDESGMPNNRFLAERTGGTYSTLKVQPAELEDSGVYFCASSQVPVFSSYNEQFFGPGTRLTVL.

The rearrangement uses TRBV4-1 and TRBJ2-1, with D possibly matching TRBD2 (6 bases). The CDR3 sequence is 12 residues long. Germline loops: CDR1 MGHRA, CDR2 YSYEKL. Trimming removed 4 bases from V and 9 bases from J, with 10 bases in between. Here the CDR3 reads CASSPTSTEQFF. DNA of the CDR3: TGCGCCAGCAGCCCAACTAGCACTGAGCAGTTCTTC.

The chain recombines TRBV11-2 with TRBJ2-1; tentative D call: TRBD2 (6 bases). This CDR3 region has 15 residues. The V gene lost 5 bases and the J gene lost 9 bases, with 20 bases spanning the gap. The germline CDR1 and CDR2 sequences are SGHAT and FQNNGV. DNA of the CDR3: TGTGCCAGCAGCCGAGTTAGCGGCACCCCGGGTGAGCAGTTCTTC. It is translated as CASSRVSGTPGEQFF.

V gene TRBV7-8 combines with J gene TRBJ2-7; no clear D gene. The germline V and J ends were trimmed by 5 bases and 0 bases, with 11 bases remaining between them. CDR3 length: 14 amino acids. Germline CDR1 and CDR2: SGHVS and FQNEAQ. For the CDR3, the DNA is TGTGCCAGCAGCCAAACCACGAGCTCCTACGAGCAGTACTTC. It codes for CASSQTTSSYEQYF.

V usage is TRBV7-6 and J usage is TRBJ2-7; 11 nucleotides match TRBD2. The J segment lost 6 bases and the V segment lost 4 bases, leaving 11 bases of the junction unmatched. The CDR3 has 16 amino acids. CDR1 is SGHVS and CDR2 is FNYEAQ in the germline V gene. The CDR3 bases are TGTGCCAGCAGCTACGCCGGGACTAGCGGCGTCGGCGAGCAGTACTTC. Protein product: CASSYAGTSGVGEQYF.

The chain has TRBV19 and TRBJ2-7, with a weak D call TRBD1 (6 bases). CDR3 length: 17 residues. V was clipped by 0 bases and J by 0 bases, with 15 bases between them. Germline CDR1 and CDR2: LNHDA and SQIVND (reference sequence). As DNA, the CDR3 is TGTGCCAGTAGTATAGATCTTAGGGGGTTCCGCTCCTACGAGCAGTACTTC. Encoded protein: CASSIDLRGFRSYEQYF. Based on the CDR3 plus reference TRBV19 and TRBJ2-7, the full variable domain is DGGITQSPKYLFRKEGQNVTLSCEQNLNHDAMYWYRQDPGQGLRLIYYSQIVNDFQKGDIAEGYSVSREKKESFPLTVTSAQKNPTAFYLCASSIDLRGFRSYEQYFGPGTRLTVT.

The chain carries TRBV7-2 and TRBJ1-1; weak D call: TRBD1 (6 bases). The length of the CDR3 is 15 residues. V lost 3 bases and J 3 bases, leaving 14 bases between the germline ends. The germline gives CDR1 SGHTA, CDR2 FQGNSA. The CDR3 protein is CASSLQTGRDTEAFF. The CDR3 DNA is TGTGCCAGCAGCTTGCAAACAGGGAGGGACACTGAAGCTTTCTTT.

The chain employs TRBV7-9 and TRBJ1-1; D remains ambiguous. The length of the CDR3 is 17 residues. The germline CDR1 and CDR2 sequences are SEHNR and FQNEAQ (reference sequence). V dropped 5 bases and J dropped 2 bases, with 21 bases sitting between them. The CDR3 coding sequence is TGTGCCAGCAGCAACGGACTTGCCCTTCCTATTAACACTGAAGCTTTCTTT. This codes for CASSNGLALPINTEAFF. Full variable domain (missing parts from reference TRBV7-9 and TRBJ1-1): DTGVSQNPRHKITKRGQNVTFRCDPISEHNRLYWYRQTLGQGPEFLTYFQNEAQLEKSRLLSDRFSAERPKGSFSTLEIQRTEQGDSAMYLCASSNGLALPINTEAFFGQGTRLTVV.

V and J are TRBV10-3 and TRBJ2-6, with D possibly TRBD1 on 6 matching bases. V was shortened by 1 base and J by 13 bases, with 14 bases between the two germline ends. This CDR3 spans 14 amino acids. Germline values: CDR1 ENHRY, CDR2 SYGVKD. The DNA for the CDR3 is TGTGCCATCAGTGAGTACCCAGGGGCATCTGTCCTGACTTTC. Encoded protein: CAISEYPGASVLTF.

J is TRBJ2-1 and V is TRBV12-5; 11 nucleotides align to TRBD2. With V trimmed by 2 bases and J by 5 bases, 14 bases remained unmatched. Germline V lookup: CDR1 LGHNT, CDR2 FRNRAP. The CDR3 totals 19 residues. CDR3 in amino acids: CASGLPTYSGRDVNNEQFF. CDR3 nucleotides: TGTGCTAGTGGTTTGCCCACATATAGCGGGAGGGATGTCAACAATGAGCAGTTCTTC.

The chain uses TRBV11-2 and TRBJ2-5; D could derive from TRBD1 or TRBD2 (6 bases each). The CDR3 loop spans 14 amino acids. V lost 4 bases, J lost 3 bases, and 12 bases lay in between. The germline V gene has CDR1 SGHAT and CDR2 FQNNGV. The CDR3 DNA reads as TGTGCCAGCAGCTGGAGGGGGACCGAAGAGACCCAGTACTTC. Protein: CASSWRGTEETQYF.

V usage is TRBV28 and J usage is TRBJ2-2, with 9 bases aligning to TRBD1. After removal of 2 bases from V and 6 bases from J, the junction contained 7 bases not matched to a gene. CDR3 length: 16 amino acids. Per the germline V gene, CDR1 is MDHEN and CDR2 is SYDVKM. CDR3 region: CASSLTRTGGPGELFF. The CDR3 DNA is TGTGCCAGCAGTTTAACACGTACAGGGGGCCCCGGGGAGCTGTTTTTT.

The J gene is TRBJ1-1, the V gene TRBV9; D is uncertain. The CDR3 consists of 13 residues. V lost 3 bases to trimming and J lost 5 bases, with 11 bases between them. Germline CDR1 is SGDLS and CDR2 is YYNGEE. This CDR3 reads CASSAHRETEAFF. The CDR3 nucleotides are TGTGCCAGCAGCGCACACCGGGAGACTGAAGCTTTCTTT.

V gene TRBV30 combines with J gene TRBJ2-3, with 12 bases aligning to TRBD1. The V segment lost 5 bases and the J segment 3 bases; nucleotides outside the gene matches: 6. The germline V gene has CDR1 GTSNPN and CDR2 SVGIG (reference sequence). This CDR3 spans 15 amino acids. This CDR3 reads CAWGKGQGATDTQYF. The CDR3 DNA reads TGTGCCTGGGGGAAGGGACAGGGGGCAACAGATACGCAGTATTTT.

The V and J genes are TRBV25-1 and TRBJ2-1; D may be TRBD2 (5 bases). This CDR3 region has 12 residues. Per the germline V gene, CDR1 is MGHDK and CDR2 is SYGVNS. V was shortened by 5 bases and J by 10 bases, with 12 bases between the two germline ends. The CDR3: CASSLPSGEQFF. The DNA for the CDR3 is TGTGCCAGCAGTTTACCTTCGGGGGAGCAGTTCTTC.

CDR3 DNA sequence: TGTGCCATCAGCGCCGGCGGGACAGGGTATAGCAATCAGCCCCAGCATTTT. Translation: CAISAGGTGYSNQPQHF. The V and J genes are TRBV10-3 and TRBJ1-5; 9 bases line up with TRBD1. CDR1 is ENHRY and CDR2 is SYGVKD in the germline V gene. This CDR3 has 17 residues. J was trimmed by 0 bases and V by 6 bases; bases with no gene match: 9.

This rearrangement joins TRBV18 to TRBJ1-1; 8 bases fit TRBD1. V lost 5 bases to trimming and J lost 5 bases; unmatched junction nucleotides: 10. Per germline, CDR1 KGHSH and CDR2 LQKENI. The CDR3 spans 15 residues. CDR3 sequence: CASSAATGVGTEAFF. Here the CDR3 DNA reads TGTGCCAGCTCAGCCGCGACAGGGGTTGGAACTGAAGCTTTCTTT.

The CDR3 nucleotides read TGTGCCAGTAGTATAGAAGGGAACGATTCACCCCTCCACTTT. This gives the protein CASSIEGNDSPLHF. The V gene is TRBV19, the J gene TRBJ1-6; no firm D call. The CDR3 covers 14 residues. The V and J ends lost 0 bases and 8 bases respectively, with 8 bases between them. CDR1 and CDR2 (germline): LNHDA, SQIVND (reference sequence).

The gene calls are TRBV5-4 and TRBJ1-6; 7 bases agree with TRBD1. Trimming at V came to 5 bases and at J to 4 bases, leaving 6 bases not matched to a gene. CDR1 and CDR2 (germline): SGHNT, YYREEE (reference sequence). The length of the CDR3 is 15 residues. CDR3: CASRGEGQYNSPLHF. Here the CDR3 DNA reads TGTGCCAGCAGAGGCGAGGGACAGTATAATTCACCCCTCCACTTT. Together with reference TRBV5-4 and TRBJ1-6, the CDR3 gives the full variable domain: ETGVTQSPTHLIKTRGQQVTLRCSSQSGHNTVSWYQQALGQGPQFIFQYYREEENGRGNFPPRFSGLQFPNYSSELNVNALELDDSALYLCASRGEGQYNSPLHFGNGTRLTVT.

This chain links TRBV28 with TRBJ1-1, with D tentatively TRBD1 (5 bases). Germline V gene lookup returns CDR1 MDHEN and CDR2 SYDVKM. V shed 6 bases and J shed 4 bases, with 18 bases lying between them. CDR3 length equals 15 residues. This CDR3 is CASRPTQGASTEAFF. The DNA of the CDR3 is TGTGCCAGCAGACCCACGCAAGGGGCGAGCACTGAAGCTTTCTTT.